The entry that follows covers one T cell receptor (beta chain) sequence. Replicate PCRs for sorted subsets used approximately 190 ng DNA; this equaled 30,000 to 35,000 T cell genomes. Libraries were prepared by immunoSEQ multiplex PCR; TCRdb keeps only in-frame clonotypes and omits some of them. The data contain hundreds of thousands of clones, 73% of them singletons. The data were taken from a study of shared clonotypes between healthy human individuals. Germline CDR1 reads SGHNT; CDR2 reads YYREEE (reference sequence). The CDR3 covers 16 residues. V lost 4 bases, J lost 6 bases, and 12 bases stayed unmatched.

The V and J genes are TRBV5-4 and TRBJ2-1; TRBD1 agrees at 8 bases. The TCR originated in a young woman in good health. What was sequenced was memory CD4+ T cells sorted from blood. Described subset: CD45RA-negative fraction. CDR3 in amino acids: CASSPGGLGGVNEQFF. Written as DNA, the CDR3 is TGTGCCAGCAGCCCAGGGGGCCTCGGAGGGGTCAATGAGCAGTTCTTC.